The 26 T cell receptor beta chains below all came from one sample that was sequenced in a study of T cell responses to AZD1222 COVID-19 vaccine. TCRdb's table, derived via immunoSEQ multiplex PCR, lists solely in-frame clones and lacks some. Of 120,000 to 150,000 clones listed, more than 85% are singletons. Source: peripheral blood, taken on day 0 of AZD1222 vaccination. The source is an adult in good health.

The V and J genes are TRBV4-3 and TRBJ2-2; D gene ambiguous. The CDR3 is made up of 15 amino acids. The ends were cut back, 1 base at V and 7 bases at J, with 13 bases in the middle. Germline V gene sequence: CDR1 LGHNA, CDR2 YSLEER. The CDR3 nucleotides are TGCGCCAGCAGCCAAGGACCTAATTGGGACGGGGAGCTGTTTTTT. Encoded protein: CASSQGPNWDGELFF.

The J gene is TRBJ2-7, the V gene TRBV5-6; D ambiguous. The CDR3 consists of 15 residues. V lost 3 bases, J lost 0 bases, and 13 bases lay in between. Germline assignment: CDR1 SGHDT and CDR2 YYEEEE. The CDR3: CASSSDYRSSYEQYF. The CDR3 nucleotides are TGTGCCAGCAGCTCCGATTACCGAAGCTCCTACGAGCAGTACTTC.

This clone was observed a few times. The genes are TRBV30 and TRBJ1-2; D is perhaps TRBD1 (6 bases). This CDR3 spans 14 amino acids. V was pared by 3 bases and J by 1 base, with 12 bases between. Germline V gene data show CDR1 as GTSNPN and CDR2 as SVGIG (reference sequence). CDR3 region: CAWSGQPNNYGYTF. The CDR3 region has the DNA TGTGCCTGGAGCGGACAGCCTAATAACTATGGCTACACCTTC.

CDR3 sequence (DNA): TGTGCCAGCAGCTTTGAAGCGGGAGGGCGAGCCATTCAGTACTTC. As protein: CASSFEAGGRAIQYF. This chain links TRBV7-3 with TRBJ2-4, with 10 bases aligning to TRBD2. This CDR3 is built from 15 residues. Per germline, CDR1 SGHTA and CDR2 FQGTGA. Unmatched junction bases numbered 8, after V lost 3 bases and J lost 9 bases.

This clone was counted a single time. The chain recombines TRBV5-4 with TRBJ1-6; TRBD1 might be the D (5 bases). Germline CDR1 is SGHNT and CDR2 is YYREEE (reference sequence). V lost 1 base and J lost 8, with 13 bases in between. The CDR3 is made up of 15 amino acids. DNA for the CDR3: TGTGCCAGCAGCTTGCAAGGGGTTATGCATTCACCCCTCCACTTT. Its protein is CASSLQGVMHSPLHF.

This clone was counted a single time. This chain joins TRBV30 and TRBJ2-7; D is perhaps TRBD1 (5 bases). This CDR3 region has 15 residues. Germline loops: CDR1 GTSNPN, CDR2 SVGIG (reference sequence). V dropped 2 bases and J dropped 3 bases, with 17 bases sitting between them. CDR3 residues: CAWSRGRANFYEQYF. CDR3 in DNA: TGTGCCTGGAGTCGCGGCAGGGCAAACTTCTACGAGCAGTACTTC.

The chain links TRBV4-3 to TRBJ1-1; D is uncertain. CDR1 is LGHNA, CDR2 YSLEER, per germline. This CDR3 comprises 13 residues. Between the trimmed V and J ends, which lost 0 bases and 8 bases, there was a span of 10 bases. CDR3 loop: CASSQDGRIEAFF. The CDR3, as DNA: TGCGCCAGCAGCCAAGATGGAAGGATAGAAGCTTTCTTT.

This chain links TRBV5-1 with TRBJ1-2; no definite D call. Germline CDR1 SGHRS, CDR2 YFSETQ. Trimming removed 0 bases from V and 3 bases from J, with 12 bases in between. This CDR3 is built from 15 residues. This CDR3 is CASSLGPTWDYGYTF. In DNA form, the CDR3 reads TGCGCCAGCAGCTTGGGGCCCACATGGGACTATGGCTACACCTTC.

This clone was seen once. CDR3 bases: TGCGCCAGCAGCCTGGACTATGGCTACACCTTC. Encoded protein: CASSLDYGYTF. The rearrangement links TRBV4-3 to TRBJ1-2; D is unclear. This CDR3 has 11 amino acids. Per germline, CDR1 LGHNA and CDR2 YSLEER. Trimming took off 4 bases at V and 3 bases at J, with 3 bases between the two ends.

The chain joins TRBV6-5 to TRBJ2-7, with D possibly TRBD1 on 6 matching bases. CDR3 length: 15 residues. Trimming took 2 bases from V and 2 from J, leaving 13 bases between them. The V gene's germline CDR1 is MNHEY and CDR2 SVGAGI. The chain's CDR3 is CASSYGQGTPYEQYF. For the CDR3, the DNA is TGTGCCAGCAGTTACGGTCAGGGGACCCCCTACGAGCAGTACTTC.

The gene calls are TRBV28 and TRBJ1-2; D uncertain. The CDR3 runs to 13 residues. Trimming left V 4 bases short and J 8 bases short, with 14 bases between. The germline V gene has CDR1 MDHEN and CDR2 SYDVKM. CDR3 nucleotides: TGTGCCAGCAGTTCTACCCTGGGGTGGGGCTACACCTTC. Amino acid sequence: CASSSTLGWGYTF.

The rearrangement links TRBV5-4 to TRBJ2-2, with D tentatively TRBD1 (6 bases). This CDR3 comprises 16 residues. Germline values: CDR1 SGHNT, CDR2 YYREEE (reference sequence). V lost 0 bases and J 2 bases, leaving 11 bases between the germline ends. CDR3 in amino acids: CASSLVPRGNTGELFF. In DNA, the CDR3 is TGTGCCAGCAGCTTGGTCCCCAGGGGAAACACCGGGGAGCTGTTTTTT.

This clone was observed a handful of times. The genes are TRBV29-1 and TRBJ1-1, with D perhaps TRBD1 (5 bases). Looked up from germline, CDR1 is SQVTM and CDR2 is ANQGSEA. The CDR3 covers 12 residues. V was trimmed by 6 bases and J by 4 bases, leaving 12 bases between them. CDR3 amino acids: CSVPGTGTEAFF. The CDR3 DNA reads TGCAGCGTCCCGGGGACGGGCACTGAAGCTTTCTTT. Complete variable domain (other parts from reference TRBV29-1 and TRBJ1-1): SAVISQKPSRDICQRGTSLTIQCQVDSQVTMMFWYRQQPGQSLTLIATANQGSEATYESGFVIDKFPISRPNLTFSTLTVSNMSPEDSSIYLCSVPGTGTEAFFGQGTRLTVV.

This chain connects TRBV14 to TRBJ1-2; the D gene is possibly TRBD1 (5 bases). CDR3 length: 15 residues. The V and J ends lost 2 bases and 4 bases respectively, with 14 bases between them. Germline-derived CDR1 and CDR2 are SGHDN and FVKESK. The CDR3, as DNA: TGTGCCAGCAGCCAACCCGGGACCACCGGCTATGGCTACACCTTC. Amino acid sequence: CASSQPGTTGYGYTF. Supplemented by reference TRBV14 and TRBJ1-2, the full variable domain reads EAGVTQFPSHSVIEKGQTVTLRCDPISGHDNLYWYRRVMGKEIKFLLHFVKESKQDESGMPNNRFLAERTGGTYSTLKVQPAELEDSGVYFCASSQPGTTGYGYTFGSGTRLTVV.

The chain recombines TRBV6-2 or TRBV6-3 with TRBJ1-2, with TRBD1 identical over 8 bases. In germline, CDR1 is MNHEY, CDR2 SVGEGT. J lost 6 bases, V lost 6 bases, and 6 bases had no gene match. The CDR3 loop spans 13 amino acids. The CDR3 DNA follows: TGTGCCAGCAGCCGAGACAGGGGAGATGGCTACACCTTC. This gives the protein CASSRDRGDGYTF.

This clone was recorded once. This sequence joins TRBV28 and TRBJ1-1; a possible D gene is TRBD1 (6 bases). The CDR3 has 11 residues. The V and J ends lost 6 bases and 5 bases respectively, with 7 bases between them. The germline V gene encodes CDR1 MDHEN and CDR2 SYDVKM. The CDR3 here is CASSQGTEAFF. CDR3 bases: TGTGCCAGCAGCCAGGGGACTGAAGCTTTCTTT.

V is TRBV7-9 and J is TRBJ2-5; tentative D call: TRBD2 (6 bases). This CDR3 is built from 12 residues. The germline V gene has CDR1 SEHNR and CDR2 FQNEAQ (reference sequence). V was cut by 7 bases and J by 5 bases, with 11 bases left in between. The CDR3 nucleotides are TGTGCCAGCACCGACGGAGGGGAGACCCAGTACTTC. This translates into CASTDGGETQYF. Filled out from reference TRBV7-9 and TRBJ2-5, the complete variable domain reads DTGVSQNPRHKITKRGQNVTFRCDPISEHNRLYWYRQTLGQGPEFLTYFQNEAQLEKSRLLSDRFSAERPKGSFSTLEIQRTEQGDSAMYLCASTDGGETQYFGPGTRLLVL.

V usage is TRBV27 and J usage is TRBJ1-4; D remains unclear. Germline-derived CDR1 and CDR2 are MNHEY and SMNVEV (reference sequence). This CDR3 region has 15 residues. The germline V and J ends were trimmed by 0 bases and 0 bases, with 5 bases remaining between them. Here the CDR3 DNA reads TGTGCCAGCAGTTTATCAAGTGCAACTAATGAAAAACTGTTTTTT. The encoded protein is CASSLSSATNEKLFF.

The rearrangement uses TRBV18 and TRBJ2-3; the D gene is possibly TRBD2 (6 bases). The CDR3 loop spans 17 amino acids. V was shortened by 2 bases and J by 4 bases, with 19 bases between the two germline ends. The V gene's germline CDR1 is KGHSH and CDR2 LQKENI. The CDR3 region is CASSPNLRTMGADTQYF. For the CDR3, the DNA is TGTGCCAGCTCACCAAATTTGCGGACTATGGGGGCAGATACGCAGTATTTT.

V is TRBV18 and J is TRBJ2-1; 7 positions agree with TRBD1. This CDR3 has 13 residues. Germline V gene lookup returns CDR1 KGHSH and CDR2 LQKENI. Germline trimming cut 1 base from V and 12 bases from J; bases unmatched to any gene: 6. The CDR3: CASSPQDRLGQFF. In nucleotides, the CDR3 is TGTGCCAGCTCACCACAGGACAGGTTAGGGCAGTTCTTC.

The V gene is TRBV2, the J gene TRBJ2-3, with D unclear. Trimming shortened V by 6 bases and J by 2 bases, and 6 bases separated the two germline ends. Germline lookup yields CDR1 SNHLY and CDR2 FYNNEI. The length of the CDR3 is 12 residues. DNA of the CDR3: TGTGCCAGCAGCGGGTACACAGATACGCAGTATTTT. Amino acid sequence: CASSGYTDTQYF.

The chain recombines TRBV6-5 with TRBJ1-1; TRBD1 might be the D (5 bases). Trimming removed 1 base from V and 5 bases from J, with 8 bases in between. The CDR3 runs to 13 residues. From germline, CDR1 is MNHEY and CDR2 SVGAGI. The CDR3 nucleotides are TGTGCCAGCAGTTACTTCCGGGGGACTGAAGCTTTCTTT. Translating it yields CASSYFRGTEAFF.

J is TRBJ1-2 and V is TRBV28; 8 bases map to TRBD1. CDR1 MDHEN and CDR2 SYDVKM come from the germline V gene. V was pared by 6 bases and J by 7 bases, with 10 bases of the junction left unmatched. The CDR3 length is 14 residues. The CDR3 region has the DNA TGTGCCAGCAGGAATGGCAGGGGGCTTGGTGGCTACACCTTC. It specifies CASRNGRGLGGYTF.

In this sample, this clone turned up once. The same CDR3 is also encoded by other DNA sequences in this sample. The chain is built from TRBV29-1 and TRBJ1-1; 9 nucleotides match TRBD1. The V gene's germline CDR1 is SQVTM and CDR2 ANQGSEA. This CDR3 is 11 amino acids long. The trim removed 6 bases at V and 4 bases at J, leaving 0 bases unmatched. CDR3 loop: CSVTGGTEAFF. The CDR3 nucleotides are TGCAGCGTGACAGGGGGCACTGAAGCTTTCTTT. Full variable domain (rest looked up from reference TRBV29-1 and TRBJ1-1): SAVISQKPSRDICQRGTSLTIQCQVDSQVTMMFWYRQQPGQSLTLIATANQGSEATYESGFVIDKFPISRPNLTFSTLTVSNMSPEDSSIYLCSVTGGTEAFFGQGTRLTVV.

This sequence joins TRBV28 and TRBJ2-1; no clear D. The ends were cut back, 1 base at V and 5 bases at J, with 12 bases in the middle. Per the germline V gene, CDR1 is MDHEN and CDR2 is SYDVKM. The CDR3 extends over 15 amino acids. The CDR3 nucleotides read TGTGCCAGCAGTTTATCTTTACTGCGCCACAATGAGCAGTTCTTC. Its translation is CASSLSLLRHNEQFF.

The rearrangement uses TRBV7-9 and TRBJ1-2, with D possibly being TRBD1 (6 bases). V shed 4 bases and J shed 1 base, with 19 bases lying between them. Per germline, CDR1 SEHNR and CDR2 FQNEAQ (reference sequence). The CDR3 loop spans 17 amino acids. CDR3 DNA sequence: TGTGCCAGCAGCTCGGTTTCGACAGGCACTTTTAACTATGGCTACACCTTC. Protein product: CASSSVSTGTFNYGYTF.